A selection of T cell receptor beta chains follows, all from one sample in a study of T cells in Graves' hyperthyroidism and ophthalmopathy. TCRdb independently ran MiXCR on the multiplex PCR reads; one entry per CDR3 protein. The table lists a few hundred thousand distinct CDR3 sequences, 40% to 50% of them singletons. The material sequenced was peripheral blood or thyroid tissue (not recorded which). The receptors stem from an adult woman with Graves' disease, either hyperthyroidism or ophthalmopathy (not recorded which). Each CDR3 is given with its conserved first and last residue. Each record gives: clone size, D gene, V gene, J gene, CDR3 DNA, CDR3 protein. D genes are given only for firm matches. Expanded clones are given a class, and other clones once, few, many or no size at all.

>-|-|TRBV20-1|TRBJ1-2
TGCAGTGCTAGAGTCCCCGGGAGCTATGGCTACACCTTC
CSARVPGSYGYTF
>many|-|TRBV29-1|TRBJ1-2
TGCAGCGTCGCAGACAGCGGAAACGCTGCCTTC
CSVADSGNAAF
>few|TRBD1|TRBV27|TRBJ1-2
TGTGCCAGCAGTCAGGGGGCGTTTAGGGGCTACACCTTC
CASSQGAFRGYTF
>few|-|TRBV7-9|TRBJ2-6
TGTGCCAGCAGCTTAGTTATGGCAGGGAGGGCCAACGTCCTGACTTTC
CASSLVMAGRANVLTF
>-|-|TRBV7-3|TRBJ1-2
TGTGCCAGCAGCCCCCGGGGCCCCTGGGACGGTGGCTACACCTTC
CASSPRGPWDGGYTF
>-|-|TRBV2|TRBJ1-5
TGTGCCAGCAGCCCACGGGCCGAAAGTTGGGGCCGCAATCAGCCCCAGCATTTT
CASSPRAESWGRNQPQHF
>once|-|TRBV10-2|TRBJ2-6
TGCGCCAGCGGGGGCCGGGACAAAGGCCACCGAGGGGCCAACGTCCTGACTTTC
CASGGRDKGHRGANVLTF
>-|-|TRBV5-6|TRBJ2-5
TGTGCCAGCAGCTCAGACACAGAGACCCAGTACTTC
CASSSDTETQYF
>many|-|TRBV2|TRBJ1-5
TGTGCCAGCAGTGAAGAGCACCTAGGGAATCAGCCCCAGCATTTT
CASSEEHLGNQPQHF
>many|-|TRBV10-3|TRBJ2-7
TGTGCCATCAGTGAGTCCTGGCTAATTTCCTACGAGCAGTACTTC
CAISESWLISYEQYF
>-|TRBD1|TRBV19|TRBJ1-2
TGTGCCAGTAGTATTTCCGGGACAGGGGGCGCATGGGACGGCTACACCTTC
CASSISGTGGAWDGYTF
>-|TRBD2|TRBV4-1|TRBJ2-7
TGCGCCAGCAGCCGGGGGGGGTGGCCGGGCCATCCGGACGAGCAGTACTTC
CASSRGGWPGHPDEQYF
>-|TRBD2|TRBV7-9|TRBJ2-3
TGTGCCAGCAGCCAGGCTAGCGGGACGCAGTATTTT
CASSQASGTQYF
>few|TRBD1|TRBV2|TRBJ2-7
TGTGCCAGCAGTCCCTGGGGGACAGACTACGAGCAGTACTTC
CASSPWGTDYEQYF
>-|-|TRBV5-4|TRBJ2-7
TGTGCCAGCAGCTCCCGGCCATTATACGAGCAGTACTTC
CASSSRPLYEQYF
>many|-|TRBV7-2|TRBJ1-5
TGTGCCAGCAGCTTAGGGCACGATCAGCCCCAGCATTTT
CASSLGHDQPQHF
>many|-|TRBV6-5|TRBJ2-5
TGTGCCAGCAGGCTCTTAGGGGTCCAAGAGACCCAGTACTTC
CASRLLGVQETQYF
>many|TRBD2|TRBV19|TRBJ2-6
TGTGCCAGTAGGGGGCTAGCGGGAGGAACCCTTAAATCTGGGGCCAACGTCCTGACTTTC
CASRGLAGGTLKSGANVLTF
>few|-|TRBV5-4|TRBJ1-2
TGTGCCAGCAGCCCATCACAGAGTAGGGTTGGTGGCTACACCTTC
CASSPSQSRVGGYTF
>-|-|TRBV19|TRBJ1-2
TGTGCCAGTAGTCGACAGAATCCTAACTATGGCTACACCTTC
CASSRQNPNYGYTF
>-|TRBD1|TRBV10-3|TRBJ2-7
TGTGCCATCAGCAAAACCTCGGGACAGGGGATCTACGAGCAGTACTTC
CAISKTSGQGIYEQYF
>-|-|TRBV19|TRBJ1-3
TGTGCCAGTAACCCCGGACGGAACACTGGAAACACCATATATTTT
CASNPGRNTGNTIYF
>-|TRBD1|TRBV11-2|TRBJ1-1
TGTGCCAGCAGCTTAGCTGCGGACAGGAGTAAAGCTTTCTTT
CASSLAADRSKAFF
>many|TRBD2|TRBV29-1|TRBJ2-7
TGCAGCGTTCGAACTAGCGGGAGCGGTGAGCAGTACTTC
CSVRTSGSGEQYF
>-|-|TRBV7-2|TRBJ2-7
TGTGCCAGCAGCCCAACACGGACCTACGAGCAGTACTTC
CASSPTRTYEQYF
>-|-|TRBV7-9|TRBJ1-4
TGTGCCAGCAGCCACCGGGACGGAGCTAATGAAAAACTGTTTTTT
CASSHRDGANEKLFF